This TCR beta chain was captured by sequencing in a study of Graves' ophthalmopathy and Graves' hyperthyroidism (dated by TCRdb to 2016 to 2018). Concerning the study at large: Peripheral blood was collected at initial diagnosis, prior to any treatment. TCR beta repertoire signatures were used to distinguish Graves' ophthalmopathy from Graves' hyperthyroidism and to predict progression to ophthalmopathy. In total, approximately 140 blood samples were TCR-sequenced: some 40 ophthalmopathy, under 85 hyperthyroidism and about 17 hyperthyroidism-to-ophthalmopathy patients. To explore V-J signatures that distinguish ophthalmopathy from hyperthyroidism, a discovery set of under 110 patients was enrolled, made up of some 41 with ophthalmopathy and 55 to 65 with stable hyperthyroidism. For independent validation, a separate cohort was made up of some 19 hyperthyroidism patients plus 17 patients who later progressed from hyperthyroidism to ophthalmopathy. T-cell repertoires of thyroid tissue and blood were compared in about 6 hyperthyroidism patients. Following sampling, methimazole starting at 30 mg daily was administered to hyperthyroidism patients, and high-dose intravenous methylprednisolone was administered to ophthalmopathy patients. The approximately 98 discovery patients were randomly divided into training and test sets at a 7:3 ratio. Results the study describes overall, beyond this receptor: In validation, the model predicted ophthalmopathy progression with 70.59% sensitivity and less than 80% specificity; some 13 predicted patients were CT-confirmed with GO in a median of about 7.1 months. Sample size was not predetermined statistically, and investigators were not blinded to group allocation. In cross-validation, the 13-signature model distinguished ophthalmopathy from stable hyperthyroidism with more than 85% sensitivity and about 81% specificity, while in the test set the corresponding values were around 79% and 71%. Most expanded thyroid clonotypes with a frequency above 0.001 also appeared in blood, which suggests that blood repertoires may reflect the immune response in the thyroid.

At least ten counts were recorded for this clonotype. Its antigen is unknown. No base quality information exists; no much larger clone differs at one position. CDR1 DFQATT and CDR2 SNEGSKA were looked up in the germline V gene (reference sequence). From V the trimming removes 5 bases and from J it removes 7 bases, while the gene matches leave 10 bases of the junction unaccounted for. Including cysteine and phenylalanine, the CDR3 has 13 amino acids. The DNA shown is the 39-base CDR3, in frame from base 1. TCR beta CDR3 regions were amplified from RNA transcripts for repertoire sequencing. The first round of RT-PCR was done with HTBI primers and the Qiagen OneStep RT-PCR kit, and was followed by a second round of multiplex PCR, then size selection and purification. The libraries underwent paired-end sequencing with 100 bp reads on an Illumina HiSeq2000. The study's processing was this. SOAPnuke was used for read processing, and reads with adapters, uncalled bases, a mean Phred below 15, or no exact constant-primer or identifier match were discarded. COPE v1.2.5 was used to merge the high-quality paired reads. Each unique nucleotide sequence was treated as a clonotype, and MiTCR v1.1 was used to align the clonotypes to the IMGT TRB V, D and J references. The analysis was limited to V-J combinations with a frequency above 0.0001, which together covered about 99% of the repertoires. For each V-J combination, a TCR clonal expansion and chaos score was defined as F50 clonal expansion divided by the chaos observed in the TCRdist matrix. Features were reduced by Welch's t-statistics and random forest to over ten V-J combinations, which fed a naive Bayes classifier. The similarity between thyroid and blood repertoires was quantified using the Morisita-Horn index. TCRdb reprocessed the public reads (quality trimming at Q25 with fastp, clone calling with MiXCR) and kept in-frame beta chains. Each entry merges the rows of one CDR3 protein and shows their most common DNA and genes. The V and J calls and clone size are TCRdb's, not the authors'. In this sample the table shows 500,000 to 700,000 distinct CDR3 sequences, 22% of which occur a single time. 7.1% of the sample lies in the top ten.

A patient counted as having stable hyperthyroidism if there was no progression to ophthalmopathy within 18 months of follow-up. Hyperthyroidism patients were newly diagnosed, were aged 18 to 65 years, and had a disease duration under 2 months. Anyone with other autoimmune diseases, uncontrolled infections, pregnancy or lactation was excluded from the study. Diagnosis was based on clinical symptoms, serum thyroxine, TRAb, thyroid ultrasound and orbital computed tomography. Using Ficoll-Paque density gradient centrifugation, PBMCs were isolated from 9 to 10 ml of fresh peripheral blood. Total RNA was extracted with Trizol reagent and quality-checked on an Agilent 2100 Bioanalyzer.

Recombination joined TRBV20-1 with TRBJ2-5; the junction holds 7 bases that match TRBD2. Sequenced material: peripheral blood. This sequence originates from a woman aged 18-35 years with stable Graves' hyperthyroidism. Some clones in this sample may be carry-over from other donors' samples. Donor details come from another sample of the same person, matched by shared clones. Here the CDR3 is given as CSAGASGAGTQYF. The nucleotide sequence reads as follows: TGCAGTGCTGGTGCTAGCGGTGCGGGGACCCAGTACTTC.